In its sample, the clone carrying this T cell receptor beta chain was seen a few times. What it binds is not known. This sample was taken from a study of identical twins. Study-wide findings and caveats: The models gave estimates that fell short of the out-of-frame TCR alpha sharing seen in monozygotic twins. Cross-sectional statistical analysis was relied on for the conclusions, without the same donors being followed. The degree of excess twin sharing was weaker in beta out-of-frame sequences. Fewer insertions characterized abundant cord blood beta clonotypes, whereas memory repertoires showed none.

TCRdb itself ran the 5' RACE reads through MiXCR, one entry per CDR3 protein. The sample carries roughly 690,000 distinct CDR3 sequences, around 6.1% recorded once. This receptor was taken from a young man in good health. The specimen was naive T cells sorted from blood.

DNA for the CDR3: TGTGCCAGCAGTTTTGGATCAAGGGGAGAGACCCAGTACTTC. This translates into CASSFGSRGETQYF. The rearrangement uses TRBV12-3 or TRBV12-4 and TRBJ2-5, with a weak D call TRBD1 (5 bases). The CDR3 extends over 14 amino acids. V was clipped by 3 bases and J by 4 bases, with 12 bases between them.